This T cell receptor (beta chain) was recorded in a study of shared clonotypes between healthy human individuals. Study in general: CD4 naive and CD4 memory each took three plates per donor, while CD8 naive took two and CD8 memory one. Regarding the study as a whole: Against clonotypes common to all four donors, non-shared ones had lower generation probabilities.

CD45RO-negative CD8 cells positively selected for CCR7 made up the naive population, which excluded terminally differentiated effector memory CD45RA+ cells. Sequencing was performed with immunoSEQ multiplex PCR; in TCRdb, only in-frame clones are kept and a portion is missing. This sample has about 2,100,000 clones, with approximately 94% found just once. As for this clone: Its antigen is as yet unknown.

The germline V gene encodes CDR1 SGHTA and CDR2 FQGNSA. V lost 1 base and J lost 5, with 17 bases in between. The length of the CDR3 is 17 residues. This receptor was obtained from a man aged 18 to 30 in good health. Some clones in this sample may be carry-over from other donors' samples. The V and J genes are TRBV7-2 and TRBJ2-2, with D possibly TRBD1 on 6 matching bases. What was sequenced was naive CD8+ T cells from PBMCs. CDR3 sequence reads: CASSLVGQRAGTGELFF. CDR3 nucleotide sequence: TGTGCCAGCAGCTTAGTGGGACAACGGGCTGGGACCGGGGAGCTGTTTTTT.